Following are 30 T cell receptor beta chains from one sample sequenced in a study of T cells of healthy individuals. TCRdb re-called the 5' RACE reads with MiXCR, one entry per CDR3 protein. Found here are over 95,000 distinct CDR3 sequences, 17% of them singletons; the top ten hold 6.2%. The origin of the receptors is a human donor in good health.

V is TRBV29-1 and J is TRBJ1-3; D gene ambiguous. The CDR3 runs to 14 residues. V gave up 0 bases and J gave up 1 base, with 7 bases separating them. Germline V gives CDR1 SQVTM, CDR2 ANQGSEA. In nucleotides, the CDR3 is TGCAGCGTTGAAGATACAGCGTCTGGAAACACCATATATTTT. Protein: CSVEDTASGNTIYF.

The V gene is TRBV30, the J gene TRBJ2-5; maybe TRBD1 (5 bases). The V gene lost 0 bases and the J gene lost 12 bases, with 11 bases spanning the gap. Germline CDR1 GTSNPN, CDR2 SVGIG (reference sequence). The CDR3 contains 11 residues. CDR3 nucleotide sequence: TGTGCCTGGAGTGTAGGCTGGACAAAGTACTTC. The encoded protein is CAWSVGWTKYF.

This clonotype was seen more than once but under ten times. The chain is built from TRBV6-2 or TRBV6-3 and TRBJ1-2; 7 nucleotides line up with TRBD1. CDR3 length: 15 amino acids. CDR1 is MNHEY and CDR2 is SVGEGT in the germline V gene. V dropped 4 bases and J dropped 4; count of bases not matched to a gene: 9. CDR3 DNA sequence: TGTGCCAGCAGTTTATCAGGGGGTCCGCTCTATGGCTACACCTTC. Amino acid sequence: CASSLSGGPLYGYTF.

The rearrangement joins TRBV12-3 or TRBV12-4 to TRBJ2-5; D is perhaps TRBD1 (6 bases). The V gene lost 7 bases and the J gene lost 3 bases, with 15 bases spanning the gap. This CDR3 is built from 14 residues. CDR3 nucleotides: TGTGCCAGCACCCAGGGGCACAGTGAAGAGACCCAGTACTTC. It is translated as CASTQGHSEETQYF.

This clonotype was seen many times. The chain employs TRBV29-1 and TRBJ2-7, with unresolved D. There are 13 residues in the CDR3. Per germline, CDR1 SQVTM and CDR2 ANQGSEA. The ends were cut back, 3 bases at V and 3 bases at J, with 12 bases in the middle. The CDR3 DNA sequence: TGCAGCGTTGAGGCCCCGGCTAGCTACGAGCAGTACTTC. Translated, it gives CSVEAPASYEQYF.

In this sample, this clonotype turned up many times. The CDR3 is CASSRTGASYEQYF. CDR3 bases: TGTGCCAGCAGCAGGACAGGGGCCTCCTACGAGCAGTACTTC. The chain has TRBV5-6 and TRBJ2-7; TRBD1 matches 9 bases. The CDR3 length is 14 residues. The germline gives CDR1 SGHDT, CDR2 YYEEEE. Trimming took 4 bases from V and 0 from J; bases not matched to a gene: 2.

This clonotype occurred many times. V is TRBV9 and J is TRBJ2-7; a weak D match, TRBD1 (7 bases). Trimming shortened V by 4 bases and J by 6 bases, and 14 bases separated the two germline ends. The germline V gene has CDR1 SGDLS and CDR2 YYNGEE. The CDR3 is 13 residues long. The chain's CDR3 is CASSRRQGGEQYF. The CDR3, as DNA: TGTGCCAGCAGCAGACGACAGGGAGGCGAGCAGTACTTC.

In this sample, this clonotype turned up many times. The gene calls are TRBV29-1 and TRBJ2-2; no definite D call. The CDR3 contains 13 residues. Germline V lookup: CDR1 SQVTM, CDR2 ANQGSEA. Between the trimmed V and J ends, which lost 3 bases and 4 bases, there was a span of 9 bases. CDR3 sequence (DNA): TGCAGCGTTGAGGGTCAGCTCACCGGGGAGCTGTTTTTT. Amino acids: CSVEGQLTGELFF.

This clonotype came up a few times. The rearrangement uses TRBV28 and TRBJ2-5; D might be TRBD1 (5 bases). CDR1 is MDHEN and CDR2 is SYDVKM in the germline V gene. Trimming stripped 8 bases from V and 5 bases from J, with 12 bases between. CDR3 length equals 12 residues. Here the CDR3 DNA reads TGTGCCAGCGGCGCCTCAGGGGAGACCCAGTACTTC. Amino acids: CASGASGETQYF.

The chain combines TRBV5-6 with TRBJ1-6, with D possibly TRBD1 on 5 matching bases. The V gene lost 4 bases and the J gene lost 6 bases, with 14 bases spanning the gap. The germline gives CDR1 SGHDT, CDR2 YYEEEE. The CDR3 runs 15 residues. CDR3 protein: CASSTGGRANSPLHF. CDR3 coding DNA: TGTGCCAGCAGCACCGGCGGCAGGGCTAATTCACCCCTCCACTTT.

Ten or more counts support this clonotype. This CDR3 is CSARASMNTEAFF. CDR3 sequence (DNA): TGCAGTGCTAGAGCCAGCATGAACACTGAAGCTTTCTTT. The V and J genes are TRBV20-1 and TRBJ1-1; D uncertain. There are 13 residues in the CDR3. V was cut by 1 base and J by 0 bases, with 6 bases left in between. The V gene's germline CDR1 is DFQATT and CDR2 SNEGSKA (reference sequence).

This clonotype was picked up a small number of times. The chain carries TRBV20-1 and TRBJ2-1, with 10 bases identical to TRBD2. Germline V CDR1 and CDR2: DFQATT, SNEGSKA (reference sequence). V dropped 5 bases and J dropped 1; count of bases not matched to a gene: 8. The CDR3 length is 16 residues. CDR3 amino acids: CSAQIAGGWSYNEQFF. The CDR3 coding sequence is TGCAGTGCTCAAATAGCGGGGGGTTGGTCCTACAATGAGCAGTTCTTC.

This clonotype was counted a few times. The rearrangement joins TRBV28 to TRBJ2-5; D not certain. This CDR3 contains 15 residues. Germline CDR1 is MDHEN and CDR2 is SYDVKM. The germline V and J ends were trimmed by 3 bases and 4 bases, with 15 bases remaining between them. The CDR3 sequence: CASSFLVLDGETQYF. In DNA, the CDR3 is TGTGCCAGCAGTTTTTTGGTATTAGATGGAGAGACCCAGTACTTC.

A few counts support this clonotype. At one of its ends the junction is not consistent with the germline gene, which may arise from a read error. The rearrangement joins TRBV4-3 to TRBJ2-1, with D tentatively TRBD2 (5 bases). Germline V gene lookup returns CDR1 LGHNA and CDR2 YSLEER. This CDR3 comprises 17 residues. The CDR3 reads CASSQDRFSGDYNEQFF. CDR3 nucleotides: TGCGCCAGCAGTCAAGACCGATTCAGCGGAGATTACAATGAGCAGTTCTTC.

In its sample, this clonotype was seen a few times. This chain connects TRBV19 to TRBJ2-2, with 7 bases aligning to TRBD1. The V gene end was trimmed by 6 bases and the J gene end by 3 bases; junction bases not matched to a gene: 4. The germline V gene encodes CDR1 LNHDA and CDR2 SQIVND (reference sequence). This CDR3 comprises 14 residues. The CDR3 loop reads CASRRQGDTGELFF. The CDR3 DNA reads TGTGCCAGTAGGAGACAGGGAGACACCGGGGAGCTGTTTTTT.

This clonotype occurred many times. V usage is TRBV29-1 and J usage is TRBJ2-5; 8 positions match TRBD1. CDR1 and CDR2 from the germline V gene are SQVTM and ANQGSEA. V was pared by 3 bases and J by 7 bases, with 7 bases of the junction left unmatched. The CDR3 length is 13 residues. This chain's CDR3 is CSVDDVQGGTQYF. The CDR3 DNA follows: TGCAGCGTTGATGATGTACAGGGGGGGACCCAGTACTTC.

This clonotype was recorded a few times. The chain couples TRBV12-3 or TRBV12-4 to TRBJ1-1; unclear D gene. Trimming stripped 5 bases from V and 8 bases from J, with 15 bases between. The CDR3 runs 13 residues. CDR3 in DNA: TGTGCCAGCAGTCCCATGAGGGTCTCCGAAGCTTTCTTT. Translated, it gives CASSPMRVSEAFF.

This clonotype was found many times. The CDR3 region has the DNA TGTGCCAGCAGCCACAGGACAGGGGGCGGCTATGGCTACACCTTC. Amino acid sequence: CASSHRTGGGYGYTF. The chain combines TRBV11-1 with TRBJ1-2, with TRBD1 matching 11 bases. The germline V gene encodes CDR1 SGHAT and CDR2 FQDESV (reference sequence). CDR3 length: 15 residues. The V and J ends lost 5 bases and 4 bases, in that order; junction bases with no gene match: 6.

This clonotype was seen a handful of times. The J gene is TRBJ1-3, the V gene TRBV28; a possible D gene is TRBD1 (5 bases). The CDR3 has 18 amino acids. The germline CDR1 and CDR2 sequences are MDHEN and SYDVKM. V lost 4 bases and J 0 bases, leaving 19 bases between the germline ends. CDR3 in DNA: TGTGCCAGCAGTTCCTGGGGGACTGTCAAGAGCTCTGGAAACACCATATATTTT. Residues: CASSSWGTVKSSGNTIYF.

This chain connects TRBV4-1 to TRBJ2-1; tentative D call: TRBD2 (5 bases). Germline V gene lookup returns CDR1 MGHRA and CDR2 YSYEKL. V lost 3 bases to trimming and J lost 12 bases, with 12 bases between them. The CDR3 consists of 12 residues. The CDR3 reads CASSHPVGGQFF. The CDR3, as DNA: TGCGCCAGCAGCCACCCAGTAGGAGGGCAGTTCTTC.

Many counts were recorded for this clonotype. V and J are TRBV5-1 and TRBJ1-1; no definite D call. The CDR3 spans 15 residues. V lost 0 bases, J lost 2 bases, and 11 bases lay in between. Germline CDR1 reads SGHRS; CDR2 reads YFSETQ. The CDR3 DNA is TGCGCCAGCAGCTTGGAGGGTCCCGTCAACACTGAAGCTTTCTTT. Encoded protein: CASSLEGPVNTEAFF.

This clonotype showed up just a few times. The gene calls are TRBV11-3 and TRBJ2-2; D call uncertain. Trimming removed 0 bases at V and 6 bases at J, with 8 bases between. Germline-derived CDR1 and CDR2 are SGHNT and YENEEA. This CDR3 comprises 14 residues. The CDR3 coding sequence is TGTGCCAGCAGCTTAGATCCGCCGTCCGGGGAGCTGTTTTTT. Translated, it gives CASSLDPPSGELFF.

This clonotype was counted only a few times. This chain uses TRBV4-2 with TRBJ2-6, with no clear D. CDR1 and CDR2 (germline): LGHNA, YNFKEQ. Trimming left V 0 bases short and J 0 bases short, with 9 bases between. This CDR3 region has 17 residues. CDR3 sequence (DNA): TGTGCCAGCAGCCAAGATTTGGGCCCCTCTGGGGCCAACGTCCTGACTTTC. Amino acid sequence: CASSQDLGPSGANVLTF.

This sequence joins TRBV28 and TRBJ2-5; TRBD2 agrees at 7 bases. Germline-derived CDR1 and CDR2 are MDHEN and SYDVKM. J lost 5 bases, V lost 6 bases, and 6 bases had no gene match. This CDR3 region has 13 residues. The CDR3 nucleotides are TGTGCCAGCAGACGAACTAGCGTCGAGACCCAGTACTTC. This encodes CASRRTSVETQYF.

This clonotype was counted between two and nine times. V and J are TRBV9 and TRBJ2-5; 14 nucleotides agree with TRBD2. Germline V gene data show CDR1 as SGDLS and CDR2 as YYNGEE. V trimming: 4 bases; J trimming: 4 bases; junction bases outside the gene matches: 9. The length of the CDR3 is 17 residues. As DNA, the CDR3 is TGTGCCAGCAGCCCGGGGACTAGCGGGGGCCGGGGAGAGACCCAGTACTTC. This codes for CASSPGTSGGRGETQYF.

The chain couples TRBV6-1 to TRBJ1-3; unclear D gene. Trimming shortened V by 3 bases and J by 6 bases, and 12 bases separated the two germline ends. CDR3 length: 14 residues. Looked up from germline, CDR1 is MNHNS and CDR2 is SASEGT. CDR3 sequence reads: CASSDSWGLNTIYF. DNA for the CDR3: TGTGCCAGCAGTGACTCGTGGGGTTTAAACACCATATATTTT.

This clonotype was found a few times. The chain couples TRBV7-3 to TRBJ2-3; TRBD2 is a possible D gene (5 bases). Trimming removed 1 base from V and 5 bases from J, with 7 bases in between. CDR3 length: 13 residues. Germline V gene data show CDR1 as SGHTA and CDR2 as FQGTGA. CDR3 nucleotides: TGTGCCAGCAGCTTAAATGAGGGAGATACGCAGTATTTT. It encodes CASSLNEGDTQYF.

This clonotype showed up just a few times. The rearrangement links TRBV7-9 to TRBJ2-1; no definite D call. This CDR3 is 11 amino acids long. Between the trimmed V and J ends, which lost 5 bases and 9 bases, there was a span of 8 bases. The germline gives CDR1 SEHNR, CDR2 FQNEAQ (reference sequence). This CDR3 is CASSLTLEQFF. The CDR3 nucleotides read TGTGCCAGCAGCCTCACGCTTGAGCAGTTCTTC.

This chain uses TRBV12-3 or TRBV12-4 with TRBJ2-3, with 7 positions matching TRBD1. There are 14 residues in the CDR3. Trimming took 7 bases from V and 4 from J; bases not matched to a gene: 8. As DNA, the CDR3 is TGTGCCAGCAAGGGGGTAGGGGGCGCAGATACGCAGTATTTT. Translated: CASKGVGGADTQYF.

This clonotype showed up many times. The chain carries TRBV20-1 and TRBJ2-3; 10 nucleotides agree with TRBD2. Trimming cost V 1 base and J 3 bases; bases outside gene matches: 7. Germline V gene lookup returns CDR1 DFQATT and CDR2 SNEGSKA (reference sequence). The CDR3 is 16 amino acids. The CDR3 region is CSARATGLAETDTQYF. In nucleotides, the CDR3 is TGCAGTGCTAGAGCCACAGGACTAGCGGAAACAGATACGCAGTATTTT.